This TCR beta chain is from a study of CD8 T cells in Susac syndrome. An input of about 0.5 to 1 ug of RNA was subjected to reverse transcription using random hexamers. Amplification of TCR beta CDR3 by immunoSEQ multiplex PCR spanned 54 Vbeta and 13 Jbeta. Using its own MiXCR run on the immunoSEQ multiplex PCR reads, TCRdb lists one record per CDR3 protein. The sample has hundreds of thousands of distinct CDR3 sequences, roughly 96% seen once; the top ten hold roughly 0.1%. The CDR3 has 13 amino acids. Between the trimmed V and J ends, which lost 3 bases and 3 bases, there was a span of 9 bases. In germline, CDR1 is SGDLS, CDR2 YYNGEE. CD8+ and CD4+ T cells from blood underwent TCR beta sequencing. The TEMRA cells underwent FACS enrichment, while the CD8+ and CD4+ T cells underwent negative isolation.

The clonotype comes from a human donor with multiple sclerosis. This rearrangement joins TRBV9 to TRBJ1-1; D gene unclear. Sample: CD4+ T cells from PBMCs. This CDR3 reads CASSATIHTEAFF. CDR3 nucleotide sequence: TGTGCCAGCAGCGCTACAATACACACTGAAGCTTTCTTT.